Listed here are 25 T cell receptor beta chains from one sample, sequenced in a study of regulatory T cells in long-lasting Graves disease. In building TCR beta libraries, iRepertoire HTBI primers were used together with Arm-PCR of CDR3 regions. A single record per CDR3 protein comes from TCRdb applying MiXCR to the multiplex PCR reads. This table has about 560,000 distinct CDR3 sequences, 16% appearing once. Indicated time point: newly diagnosed GD, antithyroid drugs for less than 3 months. The TCR library was made from RNA extracted from PBMCs. This same sample was also part of a study on T cells in Graves' hyperthyroidism and ophthalmopathy.

The sample in question was peripheral blood mononuclear cells (PBMCs), obtained at new diagnosis, from a patient treated with antithyroid drugs. The receptors derive from a man between 18 and 35 years old with Graves disease.

The genes are TRBV10-3 and TRBJ2-7; TRBD2 is a possible D gene (5 bases). The length of the CDR3 is 11 residues. The V end was cut by 8 bases, the J end by 6 bases, with 11 bases between. The germline V gene encodes CDR1 ENHRY and CDR2 SYGVKD. The CDR3 loop is CAIRTSSEQYF. The CDR3 coding sequence is TGTGCCATCCGTACTAGTTCCGAGCAGTACTTC.

This clonotype came up many times. This chain joins TRBV6-1 and TRBJ1-4; maybe TRBD1 (6 bases). V was clipped by 1 base and J by 7 bases, with 10 bases between them. CDR1 and CDR2 from the germline V gene are MNHNS and SASEGT. This CDR3 region has 14 residues. As DNA, the CDR3 is TGTGCCAGCAGTGAAGACAGGGTGCGTGAAAAACTGTTTTTT. Its translation is CASSEDRVREKLFF.

This clonotype was found many times. V is TRBV7-9 and J is TRBJ2-1; TRBD2 agrees at 7 bases. The CDR3 is 18 residues long. J gave up 1 base and V 5 bases, and 14 bases lay outside the gene matches. The V gene's germline CDR1 is SEHNR and CDR2 FQNEAQ (reference sequence). In DNA, the CDR3 is TGTGCCAGCAGCCTAACCTCTAGCGGACGAGGGTCCTACAATGAGCAGTTCTTC. It yields the protein CASSLTSSGRGSYNEQFF. The full variable domain, completed using reference TRBV7-9 and TRBJ2-1, is DTGVSQNPRHKITKRGQNVTFRCDPISEHNRLYWYRQTLGQGPEFLTYFQNEAQLEKSRLLSDRFSAERPKGSFSTLEIQRTEQGDSAMYLCASSLTSSGRGSYNEQFFGPGTRLTVL.

The rearrangement uses TRBV7-9 and TRBJ1-1; D ambiguous. Trimming took 5 bases from V and 5 from J, leaving 15 bases between them. Germline-derived CDR1 and CDR2 are SEHNR and FQNEAQ (reference sequence). There are 14 residues in the CDR3. As DNA, the CDR3 is TGTGCCAGCAGCGCCAGGACGATTGAGACTGAAGCTTTCTTT. Translated: CASSARTIETEAFF.

Only a few counts were recorded for this clonotype. The chain uses TRBV20-1 and TRBJ2-3; D possibly corresponds to TRBD2 (5 bases). V was pared by 0 bases and J by 4 bases, with 14 bases between. Germline CDR1 and CDR2: DFQATT and SNEGSKA (reference sequence). This CDR3 is 15 amino acids long. DNA of the CDR3: TGCAGTGCTAGAGATCCCACCATTAGCGCAGATACGCAGTATTTT. This gives the protein CSARDPTISADTQYF.

This chain uses TRBV6-1 with TRBJ1-5; D possibly corresponds to TRBD1 (6 bases). Trimming stripped 1 base from V and 9 bases from J, with 16 bases between. From germline, CDR1 is MNHNS and CDR2 SASEGT. The CDR3 totals 15 residues. The CDR3, as DNA: TGTGCCAGCAGTGAAGTTAAGGCAGGGGCGCCGCCCCAGCATTTT. Its translation: CASSEVKAGAPPQHF.

This clonotype was detected many times. This chain uses TRBV7-8 with TRBJ1-2; 7 bases align to TRBD1. CDR1 and CDR2 (germline): SGHVS, FQNEAQ. This CDR3 contains 14 residues. Trimming took 1 base from V and 5 from J; bases not matched to a gene: 4. The CDR3 loop is CASSLGTGTYGYTF. The CDR3 DNA is TGTGCCAGCAGCTTAGGGACAGGCACATATGGCTACACCTTC.

This clonotype was seen more than once but under ten times. Given the absence of the conserved phenylalanine or tryptophan at the CDR3 end, a read error is likely. The chain links TRBV20-1 to TRBJ2-1; a weak D match, TRBD2 (5 bases). The CDR3 extends over 14 amino acids. Germline CDR1 reads DFQATT; CDR2 reads SNEGSKA (reference sequence). V shed 4 bases and J shed 8 bases, with 18 bases lying between them. This CDR3 is CSAKGRGSVYEQFL. In nucleotides, the CDR3 is TGCAGTGCTAAAGGCCGGGGTTCCGTCTATGAGCAGTTCCTC.

V is TRBV12-3 or TRBV12-4 and J is TRBJ2-3, with 9 bases fitting TRBD2. The length of the CDR3 is 16 residues. After removal of 3 bases from V and 0 bases from J, the junction contained 4 bases not matched to a gene. The CDR3 is CASSLNSGSSTDTQYF. The CDR3 DNA follows: TGTGCCAGCAGTTTGAATAGCGGGAGCAGCACAGATACGCAGTATTTT.

In its sample, this clonotype was seen many times. CDR3 in amino acids: CACPDLNTNRNTEAFF. In DNA, the CDR3 is TGTGCCTGCCCAGACCTTAATACAAACCGGAACACTGAAGCTTTCTTT. The V and J genes are TRBV30 and TRBJ1-1; D is ambiguous. Germline V gene sequence: CDR1 GTSNPN, CDR2 SVGIG (reference sequence). V dropped 6 bases and J dropped 1 base, with 21 bases sitting between them. This CDR3 has 16 residues.

This clonotype was observed many times. The gene calls are TRBV12-3 or TRBV12-4 and TRBJ1-5; 8 positions match TRBD1. The CDR3 covers 14 residues. V dropped 7 bases and J dropped 4; count of bases not matched to a gene: 6. The CDR3 DNA reads as TGTGCCAGCACCCCACAGGGGGGGAATCAGCCCCAGCATTTT. The encoded protein is CASTPQGGNQPQHF.

This chain joins TRBV19 and TRBJ2-3; possibly TRBD1 or TRBD2 for D (5 bases each). The CDR3 runs 15 residues. The ends were cut back, 3 bases at V and 3 bases at J, with 13 bases in the middle. Germline V gene sequence: CDR1 LNHDA, CDR2 SQIVND (reference sequence). For the CDR3, the DNA is TGTGCCAGTAGTATTCCCAGGGAGTTGACAGATACGCAGTATTTT. Amino acids: CASSIPRELTDTQYF.

In its sample, this clonotype was seen many times. The chain combines TRBV12-3 or TRBV12-4 with TRBJ1-5, with D perhaps matching TRBD1 (5 bases). V lost 6 bases to trimming and J lost 3 bases, with 15 bases between them. This CDR3 comprises 15 residues. DNA for the CDR3: TGTGCCAGCAGCCCTCGGGACGGATACAATCAGCCCCAGCATTTT. Protein product: CASSPRDGYNQPQHF.

A remark on this clonotype: This may come from a read error, since a much larger clone is one base off. The V and J genes are TRBV20-1 and TRBJ2-7; 7 nucleotides agree with TRBD2. Germline trimming cut 6 bases from V and 7 bases from J; bases unmatched to any gene: 18. This CDR3 contains 15 residues. Germline lookup yields CDR1 DFQATT and CDR2 SNEGSKA (reference sequence). The CDR3 is CSARPASGHYNEQYF. For the CDR3, the DNA is TGCAGTGCCCGCCCTGCTAGCGGCCACTACAATGAGCAGTACTTC.

This chain joins TRBV27 and TRBJ2-1; 10 nucleotides line up with TRBD1. Germline loops: CDR1 MNHEY, CDR2 SMNVEV (reference sequence). With 8 bases clipped from V and 8 bases from J, the junction kept 6 bases outside the gene matches. This CDR3 is 13 amino acids long. CDR3 amino acids: CASGDRGGDEQFF. The CDR3 bases are TGTGCCAGCGGGGACAGGGGCGGCGATGAGCAGTTCTTC.

The V gene is TRBV25-1, the J gene TRBJ1-2, with D possibly being TRBD1 (5 bases). The CDR3 extends over 16 amino acids. The V gene lost 3 bases and the J gene lost 4 bases, with 18 bases spanning the gap. CDR1 is MGHDK and CDR2 is SYGVNS in the germline V gene. In DNA, the CDR3 is TGTGCCAGCAGTGAGTCTCGATTGGACATTTTCTATGGCTACACCTTC. It specifies CASSESRLDIFYGYTF.

This clonotype was counted only a few times. The V gene is TRBV3-1, the J gene TRBJ1-4; D unclear. Germline V gene data show CDR1 as LGHDT and CDR2 as YNNKEL (reference sequence). CDR3 length: 14 residues. V was pared by 0 bases and J by 8 bases, with 10 bases between. CDR3 region: CASSQEGRDEKLFF. In DNA, the CDR3 is TGTGCCAGCAGCCAAGAAGGGAGAGACGAAAAACTGTTTTTT. Based on the CDR3 plus reference TRBV3-1 and TRBJ1-4, the full variable domain is DTAVSQTPKYLVTQMGNDKSIKCEQNLGHDTMYWYKQDSKKFLKIMFSYNNKELIINETVPNRFSPKSPDKAHLNLHINSLELGDSAVYFCASSQEGRDEKLFFGSGTQLSVL.

This chain links TRBV28 with TRBJ2-1; 8 bases agree with TRBD1. Looked up from germline, CDR1 is MDHEN and CDR2 is SYDVKM. There are 15 residues in the CDR3. Trimming at V came to 8 bases and at J to 1 base, leaving 7 bases not matched to a gene. For the CDR3, the DNA is TGTGCCAGCTCCGACAGGGGAGGTTCCTACAATGAGCAGTTCTTC. Amino acids: CASSDRGGSYNEQFF.

This clonotype was counted many times. The J gene is TRBJ2-3, the V gene TRBV28, with D possibly called TRBD1 or TRBD2 (5 bases each). This CDR3 region has 16 residues. CDR1 is MDHEN and CDR2 is SYDVKM in the germline V gene. The V end was cut by 5 bases, the J end by 0 bases, with 15 bases between. This CDR3 is CASSTAGTRSTDTQYF. The DNA of the CDR3 is TGTGCCAGCAGTACGGCCGGGACGCGGAGCACAGATACGCAGTATTTT.

The chain combines TRBV9 with TRBJ2-1, with 11 bases lining up with TRBD2. V shed 0 bases, J shed 0 bases, and the junction held 8 bases outside the gene matches. Germline values: CDR1 SGDLS, CDR2 YYNGEE. CDR3 size: 19 residues. The CDR3 sequence: CASSVVTSGSLGSYNEQFF. The CDR3 DNA is TGTGCCAGCAGCGTAGTAACTAGCGGGAGCCTCGGCTCCTACAATGAGCAGTTCTTC.

The chain is built from TRBV20-1 and TRBJ1-1; TRBD1 might be the D (6 bases). The germline V gene encodes CDR1 DFQATT and CDR2 SNEGSKA (reference sequence). The V end lost 4 bases, the J end lost 0 bases, and 9 bases lay between the germline ends. This CDR3 is 13 amino acids long. The CDR3 DNA reads TGCAGTGCTAATGGACAGCTGAACACTGAAGCTTTCTTT. Encoded protein: CSANGQLNTEAFF.

In this sample, this clonotype turned up many times. V and J are TRBV20-1 and TRBJ1-1; 7 nucleotides align to TRBD1. This CDR3 contains 17 residues. V shed 0 bases and J 1 base; nucleotides not matched to a gene: 11. Looked up from germline, CDR1 is DFQATT and CDR2 is SNEGSKA (reference sequence). CDR3 sequence (DNA): TGCAGTGCTAGAGATCAGCAGGGGTCAGGGGGGAACACTGAAGCTTTCTTT. It specifies CSARDQQGSGGNTEAFF.

This sequence joins TRBV6-1 and TRBJ2-3; tentatively, D is TRBD1 (6 bases). V lost 6 bases to trimming and J lost 6 bases, with 13 bases between them. Germline V gene sequence: CDR1 MNHNS, CDR2 SASEGT. The CDR3 covers 13 residues. The CDR3 sequence: CASSNRAPDTQYF. In nucleotides, the CDR3 is TGTGCCAGCAGCAACAGGGCCCCCGATACGCAGTATTTT.

The V call is TRBV20-1, the J call TRBJ2-7; D not certain. Trimming stripped 6 bases from V and 2 bases from J, with 20 bases between. From germline, CDR1 is DFQATT and CDR2 SNEGSKA (reference sequence). The CDR3 covers 15 residues. The CDR3 is CSASVAGRSPYEQYF. CDR3 in DNA: TGCAGTGCGAGCGTTGCCGGACGGTCTCCCTACGAGCAGTACTTC.

This clonotype was found many times. The V call is TRBV29-1, the J call TRBJ2-7; 8 bases are a match to TRBD2. Looked up from germline, CDR1 is SQVTM and CDR2 is ANQGSEA. The junction had 10 bases not matched to a gene; V was cut back by 6 bases and J by 0 bases. The CDR3 is 15 amino acids. This chain's CDR3 is CSVEYPSGSSYEQYF. Here the CDR3 DNA reads TGCAGCGTGGAATACCCCAGCGGGAGCTCCTACGAGCAGTACTTC.